The 15 T cell receptor beta chains listed next were all sequenced from one sample in a study of T cell responses to AZD1222 COVID-19 vaccine. Measured with immunoSEQ multiplex PCR; TCRdb has only the in-frame clones, and not every one. The table has roughly 180,000 clones, approximately 87% seen once; the top ten hold 2.5% to 3%. Specimen: peripheral blood, collected on day 0 of MenACWY control vaccination. The origin of the receptors is an adult in good health.

The V call is TRBV18, the J call TRBJ2-7; D may correspond to TRBD1 or TRBD2 (5 bases each). V was clipped by 9 bases and J by 0 bases, with 15 bases between them. The CDR3 runs to 14 residues. Per germline, CDR1 KGHSH and CDR2 LQKENI. CDR3 loop: CASKRGDSSYEQYF. The CDR3 DNA reads as TGTGCCAGTAAACGGGGCGATAGCTCCTACGAGCAGTACTTC. Full variable domain (missing parts from reference TRBV18 and TRBJ2-7): NAGVMQNPRHLVRRRGQEARLRCSPMKGHSHVYWYRQLPEEGLKFMVYLQKENIIDESGMPKERFSAEFPKEGPSILRIQQVVRGDSAAYFCASKRGDSSYEQYFGPGTRLTVT.

This clone was seen only once. The chain employs TRBV2 and TRBJ1-2; 9 nucleotides agree with TRBD1. V shed 7 bases, J shed 8 bases, and the junction held 8 bases outside the gene matches. The CDR3 spans 13 residues. From germline, CDR1 is SNHLY and CDR2 FYNNEI. The CDR3 region is CASIGDRVGGYTF. In DNA, the CDR3 is TGTGCCAGCATCGGGGACAGGGTTGGCGGCTACACCTTC.

The rearrangement links TRBV3-1 (or the pseudogene TRBV3-2) to TRBJ2-1, with a weak D call TRBD1 (6 bases). Germline CDR1 is LGHDT and CDR2 is YNNKEL (reference sequence). The CDR3 covers 16 residues. V shed 0 bases and J shed 7 bases, with 16 bases lying between them. CDR3 nucleotide sequence: TGTGCCAGCAGCCAAGAGGGCCAGGGGCGGCCGAATGAGCAGTTCTTC. Translation: CASSQEGQGRPNEQFF.

V gene TRBV7-3 combines with J gene TRBJ2-5; D ambiguous. This CDR3 comprises 13 residues. Germline assignment: CDR1 SGHTA and CDR2 FQGTGA. The V gene lost 1 base and the J gene lost 2 bases, with 5 bases spanning the gap. The DNA of the CDR3 is TGTGCCAGCAGCTTAATGGAGCAAGAGACCCAGTACTTC. Its protein is CASSLMEQETQYF.

This chain links TRBV2 with TRBJ1-1, with D unresolved. The CDR3 runs 11 residues. The V and J ends lost 8 bases and 5 bases respectively, with 9 bases between them. Germline loops: CDR1 SNHLY, CDR2 FYNNEI. DNA of the CDR3: TGTGCCAGCTATTCGAGGACTGAAGCTTTCTTT. It codes for CASYSRTEAFF. The full variable domain, its missing parts supplied by reference TRBV2 and TRBJ1-1, is EPEVTQTPSHQVTQMGQEVILRCVPISNHLYFYWYRQILGQKVEFLVSFYNNEISEKSEIFDDQFSVERPDGSNFTLKIRSTKLEDSAMYFCASYSRTEAFFGQGTRLTVV.

CDR3 region: CSARDAWDGYTF. The CDR3 coding sequence is TGCAGCGCCCGAGACGCATGGGATGGCTACACCTTC. The rearrangement links TRBV29-1 to TRBJ1-2; D uncertain. The V gene lost 7 bases and the J gene lost 6 bases, with 15 bases spanning the gap. The CDR3 is 12 amino acids. The V gene's germline CDR1 is SQVTM and CDR2 ANQGSEA.

The rearrangement links TRBV28 to TRBJ2-7; no definite D call. Germline CDR1 is MDHEN and CDR2 is SYDVKM. V lost 7 bases and J lost 6, with 16 bases in between. The CDR3 consists of 13 residues. The CDR3 DNA follows: TGTGCCAGCACCCCTACGGGCCTAGGCGAGCAGTACTTC. This translates into CASTPTGLGEQYF.

The chain uses TRBV29-1 and TRBJ2-5, with 9 bases fitting TRBD2. Looked up from germline, CDR1 is SQVTM and CDR2 is ANQGSEA. J was trimmed by 7 bases and V by 8 bases; bases with no gene match: 14. This CDR3 spans 14 amino acids. The CDR3 DNA reads TGCAGCACCTCTACTGCTAGCGGGGCTGGGACCCAGTACTTC. As protein: CSTSTASGAGTQYF.

The chain uses TRBV28 and TRBJ2-5, with D perhaps matching TRBD2 (6 bases). The CDR3 spans 15 residues. Germline V CDR1 and CDR2: MDHEN, SYDVKM. Trimming removed 7 bases at V and 5 bases at J, with 20 bases between. CDR3 coding DNA: TGTGCCAGCACTCGGGGAGGCGGAATCGGGGAGACCCAGTACTTC. It translates to CASTRGGGIGETQYF. Combining the CDR3 with reference TRBV28 and TRBJ2-5 gives the whole variable domain DVKVTQSSRYLVKRTGEKVFLECVQDMDHENMFWYRQDPGLGLRLIYFSYDVKMKEKGDIPEGYSVSREKKERFSLILESASTNQTSMYLCASTRGGGIGETQYFGPGTRLLVL.

The chain links TRBV10-3 to TRBJ2-3, with 9 bases aligning to TRBD2. The CDR3 is 14 residues long. J gave up 4 bases and V 8 bases, and 7 bases lay outside the gene matches. Germline V lookup: CDR1 ENHRY, CDR2 SYGVKD. CDR3 coding DNA: TGTGCCATCGGCCTAGCGGGGTGGGCAGATACGCAGTATTTT. It yields the protein CAIGLAGWADTQYF.

The chain has TRBV6-5 and TRBJ2-2; D unclear. The CDR3 covers 15 residues. Deletions cut 7 bases from V and 2 bases from J, with 14 bases between. Germline assignment: CDR1 MNHEY and CDR2 SVGAGI. The CDR3 loop is CASNIKYDNTGELFF. CDR3 coding DNA: TGTGCCAGCAATATAAAGTACGACAACACCGGGGAGCTGTTTTTT.

The rearrangement uses TRBV7-9 and TRBJ2-1, with D possibly matching TRBD2 (5 bases). CDR3 length: 17 residues. The V gene's germline CDR1 is SEHNR and CDR2 FQNEAQ (reference sequence). V dropped 0 bases and J dropped 0 bases, with 12 bases sitting between them. CDR3: CASSLARLPSSYNEQFF. The CDR3 DNA reads TGTGCCAGCAGCTTAGCGCGACTACCAAGCTCCTACAATGAGCAGTTCTTC.

The gene calls are TRBV28 and TRBJ1-5; weak D call: TRBD1 (6 bases). CDR3 size: 17 residues. CDR1 is MDHEN and CDR2 is SYDVKM in the germline V gene. Trimming cost V 6 bases and J 0 bases, with 18 bases left between them. CDR3 DNA: TGTGCCAGCAGCACACCGGGACACCGCTATAGCAATCAGCCCCAGCATTTT. This encodes CASSTPGHRYSNQPQHF.

This clone has only a few counts. The chain couples TRBV7-9 to TRBJ2-6, with D maybe TRBD2 (6 bases). This CDR3 is 16 amino acids long. Trimming took off 3 bases at V and 1 base at J, with 10 bases between the two ends. Per the germline V gene, CDR1 is SEHNR and CDR2 is FQNEAQ (reference sequence). The CDR3 DNA reads TGTGCCAGCAGCTTCGCCCGGGGGTCTGGGGCCAACGTCCTGACTTTC. Protein product: CASSFARGSGANVLTF. The whole variable domain, filled in from reference TRBV7-9 and TRBJ2-6, reads DTGVSQNPRHKITKRGQNVTFRCDPISEHNRLYWYRQTLGQGPEFLTYFQNEAQLEKSRLLSDRFSAERPKGSFSTLEIQRTEQGDSAMYLCASSFARGSGANVLTFGAGSRLTVL.

J is TRBJ2-1 and V is TRBV30; D call uncertain. Germline-derived CDR1 and CDR2 are GTSNPN and SVGIG (reference sequence). The CDR3 sequence is 16 residues long. The V end lost 4 bases, the J end lost 0 bases, and 16 bases lay between the germline ends. This CDR3 reads CAWTAHYGSSYNEQFF. The CDR3 nucleotides are TGTGCCTGGACTGCACATTACGGCAGCTCCTACAATGAGCAGTTCTTC.